Following are 18 T cell receptor beta chains from one sample sequenced in a study of blood T cell repertoires in COVID-19. Some clones are missing from TCRdb's copy, which holds only in-frame ones; the method was immunoSEQ multiplex PCR. The sample records 250,000 or so clones, about 85% being singletons. The sequenced material came from peripheral blood. The receptor set was obtained from a man under 40 who had recovered from COVID-19.

The genes are TRBV15 and TRBJ1-5; no firm D call. CDR1 and CDR2 from the germline V gene are LNHNV and YYDKDF (reference sequence). The CDR3 runs to 13 residues. V lost 5 bases and J lost 0, with 5 bases in between. The CDR3 here is CATSVDSNQPQHF. CDR3 coding DNA: TGTGCCACCAGCGTAGATAGCAATCAGCCCCAGCATTTT.

This chain links TRBV7-9 with TRBJ2-5; possible D gene TRBD2, 6 bases. This CDR3 contains 16 residues. Germline assignment: CDR1 SEHNR and CDR2 FQNEAQ (reference sequence). Trimming took off 0 bases at V and 5 bases at J, with 16 bases between the two ends. DNA of the CDR3: TGTGCCAGCAGCTTAGCGCAACTAGATGGAGGGGAGACCCAGTACTTC. Its translation: CASSLAQLDGGETQYF.

The chain couples TRBV5-1 to TRBJ2-7; TRBD1 might be the D (7 bases). Germline V gene data show CDR1 as SGHRS and CDR2 as YFSETQ. Deletions cut 0 bases from V and 7 bases from J, with 14 bases between. This CDR3 contains 14 residues. The CDR3 region has the DNA TGCGCCAGCAGCTTGGTGGAGGGGGCGCGTGAGCAGTACTTC. Its protein product is CASSLVEGAREQYF.

This chain uses TRBV3-1 (or the pseudogene TRBV3-2) with TRBJ2-3, with 7 bases identical to TRBD1. The CDR3 consists of 16 residues. The V gene's germline CDR1 is LGHDT and CDR2 YNNKEL (reference sequence). Trimming cost V 3 bases and J 2 bases; bases outside gene matches: 8. The CDR3 protein is CASSQATGVFTDTQYF. The CDR3 DNA is TGTGCCAGCAGCCAGGCAACAGGGGTATTCACAGATACGCAGTATTTT.

This sequence joins TRBV5-1 and TRBJ1-1, with 9 nucleotides matching TRBD1. The junction had 6 bases not matched to a gene; V was cut back by 2 bases and J by 4 bases. Germline V lookup: CDR1 SGHRS, CDR2 YFSETQ. The CDR3 consists of 15 residues. The CDR3 reads CASSLNRGQSTEAFF. The CDR3 bases are TGCGCCAGCAGCTTAAACAGGGGGCAAAGCACTGAAGCTTTCTTT.

The rearrangement links TRBV5-6 to TRBJ2-7; 11 bases are shared with TRBD1. Germline assignment: CDR1 SGHDT and CDR2 YYEEEE. Trimming cost V 2 bases and J 4 bases; bases outside gene matches: 2. The CDR3 sequence is 14 residues long. The CDR3 DNA is TGTGCCAGCAGCTTCGGGACAGGGGGTTACGAGCAGTACTTC. Protein product: CASSFGTGGYEQYF.

The chain couples TRBV18 to TRBJ1-5, with no clear D. Trimming took off 2 bases at V and 0 bases at J, with 5 bases between the two ends. The germline V gene encodes CDR1 KGHSH and CDR2 LQKENI. CDR3 length: 14 amino acids. CDR3 amino acids: CASSPESSNQPQHF. The CDR3 nucleotides are TGTGCCAGCTCACCAGAGAGTAGCAATCAGCCCCAGCATTTT.

This chain joins TRBV3-1 (or the pseudogene TRBV3-2) and TRBJ2-3; 7 bases match TRBD2. The ends lost 3 bases at V and 0 bases at J; junction bases unmatched: 12. The CDR3 extends over 18 amino acids. Germline-derived CDR1 and CDR2 are LGHDT and YNNKEL (reference sequence). The CDR3 reads CASSHGLFSGLSTDTQYF. DNA for the CDR3: TGTGCCAGCAGCCACGGACTTTTTAGCGGGTTGAGCACAGATACGCAGTATTTT.

This rearrangement joins TRBV7-2 to TRBJ2-3; TRBD2 matches 12 bases. This CDR3 contains 16 residues. V was clipped by 4 bases and J by 4 bases; unmatched bases: 6. CDR1 is SGHTA and CDR2 is FQGNSA in the germline V gene. Written as DNA, the CDR3 is TGTGCCAGCAGCTACCTGGGACTAGCGGGCGCAGATACGCAGTATTTT. Residues: CASSYLGLAGADTQYF. The full variable domain, its missing parts supplied by reference TRBV7-2 and TRBJ2-3, is GAGVSQSPSNKVTEKGKDVELRCDPISGHTALYWYRQSLGQGLEFLIYFQGNSAPDKSGLPSDRFSAERTGGSVSTLTIQRTQQEDSAVYLCASSYLGLAGADTQYFGPGTRLTVL.

The chain employs TRBV5-8 and TRBJ2-1, with TRBD1 matching over 8 bases. Germline V gene data show CDR1 as SGHTS and CDR2 as YDEGEE. CDR3 length: 16 amino acids. V gave up 0 bases and J gave up 5 bases; unmatched junction bases: 7. The CDR3 here is CASSLVQGAWDNEQFF. The CDR3 DNA follows: TGTGCCAGCAGCTTGGTTCAGGGGGCCTGGGACAATGAGCAGTTCTTC.

The chain combines TRBV7-9 with TRBJ1-2; D is ambiguous. This CDR3 is built from 15 residues. Per the germline V gene, CDR1 is SEHNR and CDR2 is FQNEAQ (reference sequence). The V gene lost 3 bases and the J gene lost 1 base, with 12 bases spanning the gap. CDR3 nucleotides: TGTGCCAGCAGCTTCGGACTCACTCGTAACTATGGCTACACCTTC. Its protein product is CASSFGLTRNYGYTF.

This chain joins TRBV7-8 and TRBJ2-1; D is possibly TRBD2 (5 bases). Trimming took off 5 bases at V and 7 bases at J, with 15 bases between the two ends. CDR3 length equals 14 residues. Looked up from germline, CDR1 is SGHVS and CDR2 is FQNEAQ. In DNA form, the CDR3 reads TGTGCCAGCAGCCCTAGTACGAGAGGGAATGAGCAGTTCTTC. This codes for CASSPSTRGNEQFF. Drawing the rest from reference TRBV7-8 and TRBJ2-1, the complete variable domain is GAGVSQSPRYKVAKRGQDVALRCDPISGHVSLFWYQQALGQGPEFLTYFQNEAQLDKSGLPSDRFFAERPEGSVSTLKIQRTQQEDSAVYLCASSPSTRGNEQFFGPGTRLTVL.

V and J are TRBV10-3 and TRBJ1-2, with 12 positions matching TRBD1. Germline V gene sequence: CDR1 ENHRY, CDR2 SYGVKD. The CDR3 sequence is 15 residues long. The ends lost 4 bases at V and 2 bases at J; junction bases unmatched: 2. The CDR3 DNA sequence: TGTGCCATCAGTGGGGGACAGGGGGCCAACTATGGCTACACCTTC. Translation gives CAISGGQGANYGYTF.

The chain combines TRBV29-1 with TRBJ1-2, with 8 positions matching TRBD1. This CDR3 comprises 16 residues. Germline V CDR1 and CDR2: SQVTM, ANQGSEA. Unmatched junction bases numbered 16, after V lost 7 bases and J lost 3 bases. Here the CDR3 reads CSAGMDRAHLYYGYTF. DNA for the CDR3: TGCAGCGCCGGAATGGACAGGGCCCACTTGTACTATGGCTACACCTTC.

This chain joins TRBV7-8 and TRBJ2-3; 7 bases map to TRBD1. Per the germline V gene, CDR1 is SGHVS and CDR2 is FQNEAQ. V lost 2 bases, J lost 5 bases, and 7 bases stayed unmatched. This CDR3 has 15 amino acids. DNA for the CDR3: TGTGCCAGCAGCTTAAGGGGGCCTGATGGAGATACGCAGTATTTT. Protein sequence: CASSLRGPDGDTQYF.

The V call is TRBV10-3, the J call TRBJ1-6, with 7 bases matching TRBD1. Trimming cost V 11 bases and J 6 bases; bases outside gene matches: 10. The CDR3 consists of 14 residues. Germline V lookup: CDR1 ENHRY, CDR2 SYGVKD. CDR3 DNA: TGTGCCTCAAGCCCGGGACAGTCTAATTCACCCCTCCACTTT. Translating it yields CASSPGQSNSPLHF.

The chain employs TRBV13 and TRBJ1-2; 10 bases agree with TRBD1. The CDR3 loop spans 15 amino acids. Germline-derived CDR1 and CDR2 are PRHDT and FYEKMQ (reference sequence). Losses at the gene ends were 4 bases for V and 4 bases for J; bases not matched to a gene: 6. CDR3 protein: CASSSRDRGLYGYTF. CDR3 DNA: TGTGCCAGCAGCTCCCGGGACAGGGGCCTCTATGGCTACACCTTC. Supplemented by reference TRBV13 and TRBJ1-2, the full variable domain reads AAGVIQSPRHLIKEKRETATLKCYPIPRHDTVYWYQQGPGQDPQFLISFYEKMQSDKGSIPDRFSAQQFSDYHSELNMSSLELGDSALYFCASSSRDRGLYGYTFGSGTRLTVV.

V and J are TRBV5-8 and TRBJ2-1; 13 nucleotides agree with TRBD2. The CDR3 consists of 17 residues. Germline V gene sequence: CDR1 SGHTS, CDR2 YDEGEE. V shed 1 base and J 8 bases; nucleotides not matched to a gene: 9. The CDR3 sequence is CASSLTSGGEDVYEQFF. DNA for the CDR3: TGTGCCAGCAGCTTGACTAGCGGGGGGGAAGATGTCTATGAGCAGTTCTTC.